Sequencing of this T cell receptor beta chain was carried out in a study of PD-1 blockade in classical Hodgkin lymphoma. General study findings and limits: Newly diagnosed patients and complete responders had comparable diversity at baseline. While CD8+ TCR diversity did not rise significantly by C4D1, CD4+ TCR diversity did. Baseline TCR diversity was reportedly lower in newly diagnosed patients than in healthy donors. It was reported as lower still in relapsed/refractory patients. With respect to the repertoire differences, their causes, possibly disease activity or prior therapy, remain undefined.

Clones were read by immunoSEQ multiplex PCR, and TCRdb kept only the in-frame ones, dropping some. The table has approximately 25,000 clones, around three quarters seen once. All trial patients relapsed after autologous stem cell transplantation. CD4+ T cells were purified from thawed PBMCs by negative selection. As regards this clone: What it recognizes is unknown.

The J segment lost 0 bases and the V segment lost 3 bases, leaving 4 bases of the junction unmatched. Germline V gives CDR1 SGHTA, CDR2 FQGNSA. The CDR3 sequence is 15 residues long. Specimen: CD4+ T cells from blood, collected at baseline. This rearrangement joins TRBV7-2 to TRBJ2-7, with 8 bases aligning to TRBD2. The source of this sequence is a human donor with classical Hodgkin lymphoma. CDR3: CASSFSSGPSYEQYF. Written as DNA, the CDR3 is TGTGCCAGCAGCTTTTCTAGCGGGCCCTCCTACGAGCAGTACTTC.